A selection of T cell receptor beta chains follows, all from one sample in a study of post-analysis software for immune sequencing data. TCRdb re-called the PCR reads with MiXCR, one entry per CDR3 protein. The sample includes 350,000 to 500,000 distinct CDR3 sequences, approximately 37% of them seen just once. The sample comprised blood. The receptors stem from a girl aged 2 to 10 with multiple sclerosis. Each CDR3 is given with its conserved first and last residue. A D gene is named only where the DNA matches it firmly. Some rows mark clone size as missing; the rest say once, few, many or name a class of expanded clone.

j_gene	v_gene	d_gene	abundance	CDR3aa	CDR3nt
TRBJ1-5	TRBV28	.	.	CASSFYLRGDQPQHF	TGTGCCAGCAGTTTCTACCTACGCGGGGATCAGCCCCAGCATTTT
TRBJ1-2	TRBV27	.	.	CASTQAGGSNYGYTF	TGTGCCAGCACCCAGGCGGGAGGATCTAACTATGGCTACACCTTC
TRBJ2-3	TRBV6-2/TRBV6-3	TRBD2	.	CASMITGGAADTQYF	TGTGCCAGCATGATTACGGGAGGCGCAGCGGATACGCAGTATTTT
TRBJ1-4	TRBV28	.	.	CASSFGGGGTEKLFF	TGTGCCAGCAGTTTCGGGGGAGGGGGAACTGAAAAACTGTTTTTT
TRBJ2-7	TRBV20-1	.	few	CSARQGLPPYEQYF	TGCAGTGCTAGACAGGGGCTCCCCCCCTACGAGCAGTACTTC
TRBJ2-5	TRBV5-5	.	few	CASSDGGIRAIKTQYF	TGTGCCAGCAGCGATGGTGGTATAAGGGCCATTAAGACCCAGTACTTC
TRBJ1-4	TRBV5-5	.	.	CASRITATNEKLFF	TGTGCCAGCAGGATCACGGCAACTAATGAAAAACTGTTTTTT
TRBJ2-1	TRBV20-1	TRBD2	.	CSARTTSGAFNEQFF	TGCAGTGCTAGAACGACTAGCGGGGCCTTCAATGAGCAGTTCTTC
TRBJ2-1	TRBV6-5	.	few	CASSSSARQGNEQFF	TGTGCCAGCAGCTCCTCGGCTCGGCAAGGCAATGAGCAGTTCTTC
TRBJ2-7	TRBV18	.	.	CAGSPGVHMNYEQYF	TGTGCCGGCTCACCAGGGGTACACATGAACTACGAGCAGTACTTC
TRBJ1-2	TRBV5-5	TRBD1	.	CASTVTGTANYGYTF	TGTGCCAGCACCGTGACCGGGACAGCTAACTATGGCTACACCTTC
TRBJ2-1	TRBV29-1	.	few	CSVEVGNEQFF	TGCAGCGTTGAAGTGGGCAATGAGCAGTTCTTC
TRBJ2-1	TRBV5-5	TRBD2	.	CASSLEPLAGVWNEQFF	TGTGCCAGCAGCTTGGAACCACTAGCGGGAGTGTGGAATGAGCAGTTCTTC
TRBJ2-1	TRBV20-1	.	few	CSASLWGPYNEQFF	TGCAGTGCTAGCCTCTGGGGGCCCTACAATGAGCAGTTCTTC
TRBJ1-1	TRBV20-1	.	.	CSARRGAGNTEAFF	TGCAGTGCCAGGCGGGGCGCGGGGAACACTGAAGCTTTCTTT
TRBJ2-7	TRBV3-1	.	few	CASSQDEGWDYEQYF	TGTGCCAGCAGCCAAGATGAGGGATGGGACTACGAGCAGTACTTC
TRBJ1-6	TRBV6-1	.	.	CASSAPYNSPLHF	TGTGCCAGCAGTGCGCCGTATAATTCACCCCTCCACTTT
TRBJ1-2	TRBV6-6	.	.	CASSGRTRGTDYGYTF	TGTGCCAGCAGTGGGCGGACCCGGGGTACGGACTATGGCTACACCTTC
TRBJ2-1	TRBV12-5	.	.	CASGSHRREQFF	TGTGCTAGTGGTTCGCACCGGAGGGAGCAGTTCTTC
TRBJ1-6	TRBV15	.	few	CATSREQSPLHF	TGTGCCACCAGCAGAGAGCAATCACCCCTCCACTTT
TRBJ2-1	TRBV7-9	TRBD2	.	CASRSPTSGYNEQFF	TGTGCCAGCAGATCCCCCACTAGCGGCTACAATGAGCAGTTCTTC
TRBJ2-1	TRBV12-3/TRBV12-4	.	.	CASKFSYNEQFF	TGTGCCAGCAAATTCTCCTACAATGAGCAGTTCTTC
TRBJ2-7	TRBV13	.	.	CASARLSGSSYEQYF	TGTGCCAGTGCCCGCCTTAGCGGAAGCTCCTACGAGCAGTACTTC
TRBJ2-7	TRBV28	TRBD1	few	CASSSGQWLGEQYF	TGTGCCAGCAGCTCGGGACAGTGGCTCGGCGAGCAGTACTTC
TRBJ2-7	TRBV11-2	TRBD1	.	CASRPRTGRRDYEQYF	TGTGCCAGCAGGCCAAGGACAGGGCGAAGGGACTACGAGCAGTACTTC
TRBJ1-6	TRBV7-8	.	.	CASSDWTGQGSSPLHF	TGTGCCAGCAGCGATTGGACGGGGCAAGGCAGTTCACCCCTCCACTTT
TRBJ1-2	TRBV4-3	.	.	CASSQDYLPDGYTF	TGCGCCAGCAGCCAAGATTACTTGCCGGATGGCTACACCTTC
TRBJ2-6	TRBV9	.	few	CASSPRYATGSNVLTF	TGTGCCAGCAGCCCACGGTACGCGACCGGCTCCAACGTCCTGACTTTC
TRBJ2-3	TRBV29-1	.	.	CSVERGAQLNPDTQYF	TGCAGCGTTGAAAGGGGGGCCCAACTGAACCCAGATACGCAGTATTTT
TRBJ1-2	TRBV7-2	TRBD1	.	CASSLRQGNHYGYTF	TGTGCCAGCAGCCTTCGACAGGGAAATCACTATGGCTACACCTTC
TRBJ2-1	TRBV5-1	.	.	CASSLGMGPHNEQFF	TGCGCCAGCAGCTTGGGGATGGGGCCCCACAATGAGCAGTTCTTC
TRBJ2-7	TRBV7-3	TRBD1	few	CASSLILGGAYEQYF	TGTGCCAGCAGCTTAATCCTAGGGGGCGCGTACGAGCAGTACTTC
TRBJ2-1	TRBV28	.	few	CASSPIVTSDNGQNEQFF	TGTGCCAGCAGCCCCATAGTGACTAGTGACAATGGCCAAAATGAGCAGTTCTTC
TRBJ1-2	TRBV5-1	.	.	CASSKGGNYGYTF	TGCGCCAGCAGCAAAGGGGGTAACTATGGCTACACCTTC
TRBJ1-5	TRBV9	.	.	CASSVEEGTHNQPQHF	TGTGCCAGCAGCGTAGAAGAGGGGACTCACAATCAGCCCCAGCATTTT
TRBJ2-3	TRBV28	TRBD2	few	CASSPSGRGSTDTQYF	TGTGCCAGCAGTCCGAGCGGGAGGGGTAGCACAGATACGCAGTATTTT
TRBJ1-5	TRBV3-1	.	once	CASSKRDSNQPQHF	TGTGCCAGCAGCAAACGGGACTCCAATCAGCCCCAGCATTTT
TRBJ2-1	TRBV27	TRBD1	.	CASSTGLWNEQFF	TGTGCCAGTTCGACAGGGCTTTGGAATGAGCAGTTCTTC
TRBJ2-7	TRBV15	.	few	CATSHDTYEQYF	TGTGCCACCAGCCATGACACTTACGAGCAGTACTTC
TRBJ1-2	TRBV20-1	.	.	CSATKTGQNYGYTF	TGCAGTGCTACCAAAACCGGACAGAACTATGGCTACACCTTC
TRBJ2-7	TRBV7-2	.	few	CASSLDGGYSYEQYF	TGTGCCAGCAGCTTAGATGGGGGCTACTCCTACGAGCAGTACTTC
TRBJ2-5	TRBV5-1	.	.	CASSLEPGRQETQYF	TGCGCCAGCAGCTTGGAGCCAGGGCGGCAAGAGACCCAGTACTTC
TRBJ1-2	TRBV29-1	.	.	CSVRAENLRGYTF	TGCAGCGTCCGGGCGGAGAATTTGCGGGGCTACACCTTC
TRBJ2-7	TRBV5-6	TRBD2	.	CASSWGTSGTNLPYEQYF	TGTGCCAGCAGCTGGGGGACTAGCGGGACCAACCTCCCCTACGAGCAGTACTTC
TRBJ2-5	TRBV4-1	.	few	CASSQDLVETQYF	TGCGCCAGCAGCCAAGACCTAGTGGAGACCCAGTACTTC
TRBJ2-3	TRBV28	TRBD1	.	CASTAQDRDTQYF	TGTGCCAGCACCGCACAGGACAGGGATACGCAGTATTTT
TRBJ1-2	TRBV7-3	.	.	CASSLTPAAGGYTF	TGTGCCAGCAGCTTAACTCCGGCGGCCGGAGGCTACACCTTC
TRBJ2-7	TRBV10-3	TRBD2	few	CAISDTSGSFYEQYF	TGTGCCATCAGTGACACTAGCGGGAGCTTTTACGAGCAGTACTTC
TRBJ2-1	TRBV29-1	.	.	CSVYGSYNEQFF	TGCAGCGTATACGGCTCCTACAATGAGCAGTTCTTC
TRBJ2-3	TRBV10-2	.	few	CASSEASDTQYF	TGCGCCAGCAGTGAAGCTTCAGATACGCAGTATTTT
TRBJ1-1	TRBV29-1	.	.	CSVDWGAEAFF	TGCAGCGTTGATTGGGGAGCTGAAGCTTTCTTT
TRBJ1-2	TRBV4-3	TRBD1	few	CASSQELAGGYYGYTF	TGCGCCAGCAGCCAAGAATTGGCAGGGGGTTACTATGGCTACACCTTC
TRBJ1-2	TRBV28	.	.	CASSFGARFRYGYTF	TGTGCCAGCAGTTTCGGGGCTCGGTTTCGCTATGGCTACACCTTC
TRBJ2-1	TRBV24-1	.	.	CATSDNLYNEQFF	TGTGCCACCAGTGATAACTTATACAATGAGCAGTTCTTC